This is a list of T cell receptor beta chains from one sample in a study of Ad26.COV2.S vaccination and SARS-CoV-2 variants. The table came from immunoSEQ multiplex PCR; TCRdb's copy has only in-frame clones and leaves some out. The sample contains about 680,000 clones, 80% to 90% of which appear only once. Specimen: peripheral blood, collected in a trial of Ad26.COV2.S vaccine versus placebo. The receptor source for this set is a person between 18 and 65 years old who received the Ad26.COV2.S COVID-19 vaccine or a placebo. The CDR3 runs from the conserved cysteine through the conserved F or W. D genes are given only for firm matches.

>NA|TRBJ2-5|TRBV11-3
CASSIGPTQYF
TGTGCCAGCAGCATCGGACCAACCCAGTACTTC
>NA|TRBJ1-4|TRBV9
CASSVGVGVVEKLFF
TGTGCCAGCAGCGTAGGTGTAGGAGTGGTTGAAAAACTGTTTTTT
>NA|TRBJ2-7|TRBV19
CASSIGGYEQYF
TGTGCCAGTAGTATAGGCGGATACGAGCAGTACTTC
>TRBD2|TRBJ2-1|TRBV29-1
CSVAGGVQFF
TGCAGCGTGGCGGGAGGCGTTCAGTTCTTC
>TRBD2|TRBJ2-6|TRBV4-2
CASSRGTSGVGANVLTF
TGTGCCAGCAGCCGGGGGACTAGCGGGGTTGGGGCCAACGTCCTGACTTTC
>NA|TRBJ2-1|TRBV12-3/TRBV12-4
CASSLVRVEQFF
TGTGCCAGCAGTTTAGTGCGTGTTGAGCAGTTCTTC
>NA|TRBJ2-1|TRBV4-1
CASSQVGRNNEQFF
TGCGCCAGCAGCCAAGTCGGGCGGAACAATGAGCAGTTCTTC
>TRBD2|TRBJ2-5|TRBV27
CASSRGLAGTQYF
TGTGCCAGCAGTAGAGGACTAGCCGGGACCCAGTACTTC
>NA|TRBJ2-7|TRBV18
CASSPGGYEQYF
TGTGCCAGCTCACCAGGGGGCTACGAGCAGTACTTC
>TRBD2|TRBJ2-7|TRBV15
CATSREREGAYEQYF
TGTGCCACCAGCAGAGAGAGGGAGGGAGCCTACGAGCAGTACTTC
>TRBD1|TRBJ1-1|TRBV18
CASSPTGQGNTEAFF
TGTGCCAGCTCACCGACGGGACAGGGGAACACTGAAGCTTTCTTT
>TRBD1|TRBJ2-7|TRBV2
CASRARDRTYEQYF
TGTGCCAGCAGAGCCCGGGACAGAACCTACGAGCAGTACTTC
>NA|TRBJ1-2|TRBV6-5
CASSYRGTDGYTF
TGTGCCAGCAGTTACCGGGGAACAGATGGCTACACCTTC
>TRBD2|TRBJ2-1|TRBV19
CASTPRAGAYNEQFF
TGTGCCAGTACCCCCAGAGCGGGGGCTTACAATGAGCAGTTCTTC